The 2 T cell receptor beta chains below all came from one sample that was sequenced in a study of blood T cells in healthy people across ages. Sample-barcoded 5' priming and a J-beta primer mix drove a second PCR of about 7 to 12 cycles. TCRdb reprocessed the 5' RACE reads with MiXCR, giving one entry per CDR3 protein. The sample contains hundreds of thousands of distinct CDR3 sequences, approximately 40% of which appear only once. The sequencing input was blood. These receptors all come from an older man in good health.

This sequence joins TRBV7-2 and TRBJ2-3, with D unresolved. Germline CDR1 SGHTA, CDR2 FQGNSA. V gave up 5 bases and J gave up 1 base, with 13 bases separating them. CDR3 size: 15 residues. CDR3 in DNA: TGTGCCAGCAGCCCAACGTTCTACCGCACAGATACGCAGTATTTT. Translating it yields CASSPTFYRTDTQYF.

There are a few counts of this clonotype. The V and J genes are TRBV6-5 and TRBJ1-5; 9 bases map to TRBD1. This CDR3 is built from 15 residues. J lost 4 bases, V lost 5 bases, and 6 bases had no gene match. CDR1 is MNHEY and CDR2 is SVGAGI in the germline V gene. The CDR3 here is CASSPDRGKNQPQHF. The CDR3, as DNA: TGTGCCAGCAGTCCAGACAGGGGGAAGAATCAGCCCCAGCATTTT.